These 17 T cell receptor beta chains were sequenced from one sample in a study of blood T cells in healthy people across ages. The use of a sample-barcoded 5' primer and a J-beta primer mix characterized a second PCR of about 6 to 11 cycles. Via MiXCR, TCRdb re-called the 5' RACE reads, giving one row per CDR3 protein. The sample holds just under 750,000 distinct CDR3 sequences, around a fifth seen once. The sample taken for sequencing was blood. These receptors came from a man between 65 and 85 years old in good health.

The genes are TRBV29-1 and TRBJ2-3, with 12 bases matching TRBD2. The CDR3 spans 18 residues. The germline gives CDR1 SQVTM, CDR2 ANQGSEA. V lost 5 bases and J lost 3; bases outside the gene matches: 15. CDR3 in amino acids: CSVHGLAGKTKKTDTQYF. CDR3 DNA sequence: TGCAGCGTTCACGGACTAGCGGGAAAAACGAAAAAAACAGATACGCAGTATTTT.

This chain links TRBV10-3 with TRBJ2-1; 10 bases map to TRBD2. Trimming at V came to 4 bases and at J to 8 bases, leaving 5 bases not matched to a gene. Per the germline V gene, CDR1 is ENHRY and CDR2 is SYGVKD. The CDR3 is made up of 14 amino acids. The CDR3 bases are TGTGCCATCAGTGTAGCGGGGGGTCAGGATGAGCAGTTCTTC. It yields the protein CAISVAGGQDEQFF.

The chain joins TRBV5-1 to TRBJ1-2; perhaps TRBD1 as D (5 bases). Germline CDR1 and CDR2: SGHRS and YFSETQ. Trimming took off 3 bases at V and 8 bases at J, with 20 bases between the two ends. The CDR3 length is 15 residues. This chain's CDR3 is CASSSTTGTTRGYTF. CDR3 nucleotide sequence: TGCGCCAGCAGCTCTACTACCGGGACGACGCGGGGCTACACCTTC.

This clonotype was seen only once. A read error may account for a junction end that differs from germline. The chain uses TRBV7-8 and TRBJ1-1; no definite D call. The germline V gene encodes CDR1 SGHVS and CDR2 FQNEAQ. The CDR3 contains 14 residues. Here the CDR3 reads CASSFTTGNTETFF. In DNA form, the CDR3 reads TGTGCCAGCAGCTTTACGACTGGGAACACTGAAACTTTCTTT.

This clonotype was seen only a few times. The CDR3 DNA sequence: TGCGCCAGCAGCTTTAATCTGGGGCGTGAAAAACTGTTTTTT. This sequence encodes CASSFNLGREKLFF. V usage is TRBV5-1 and J usage is TRBJ1-4, with a tentative D call TRBD1 (5 bases). CDR1 is SGHRS and CDR2 is YFSETQ in the germline V gene. The CDR3 is made up of 14 amino acids. The ends were cut back, 2 bases at V and 7 bases at J, with 12 bases in the middle.

The gene calls are TRBV10-3 and TRBJ2-5; D not certain. This CDR3 region has 15 residues. Germline V gives CDR1 ENHRY, CDR2 SYGVKD. Trimming stripped 2 bases from V and 3 bases from J, with 13 bases between. CDR3 sequence reads: CAISEGRSFKETQYF. DNA of the CDR3: TGTGCCATCAGTGAGGGGCGCTCCTTCAAAGAGACCCAGTACTTC.

V and J are TRBV10-3 and TRBJ2-3, with 7 bases matching TRBD1. Germline CDR1 is ENHRY and CDR2 is SYGVKD. Trimming took 6 bases from V and 4 from J; bases not matched to a gene: 7. The CDR3 runs to 14 residues. The CDR3 bases are TGTGCCATCAGCGACGTACAGGGGTCAGATACGCAGTATTTT. The encoded protein is CAISDVQGSDTQYF.

This clonotype was seen more than once but under ten times. This sequence joins TRBV12-5 and TRBJ1-5; D possibly corresponds to TRBD1 (5 bases). In germline, CDR1 is LGHNT, CDR2 FRNRAP. With 5 bases removed from V and 2 bases from J, the gap between germline ends came to 13 bases. This CDR3 is built from 15 residues. The DNA of the CDR3 is TGTGCTAGTGGTAGCGGTGACAGCCGCAATCAGCCCCAGCATTTT. It is translated as CASGSGDSRNQPQHF.

This clonotype was seen a few times. The chain has TRBV20-1 and TRBJ1-1; 11 nucleotides agree with TRBD1. Germline V gene data show CDR1 as DFQATT and CDR2 as SNEGSKA (reference sequence). This CDR3 is 16 amino acids long. After removal of 6 bases from V and 3 bases from J, the junction contained 12 bases not matched to a gene. The CDR3 DNA is TGCAGTGCCTGGGACAGGGGGTCATCGGGGGACACTGAAGCTTTCTTT. Its translation: CSAWDRGSSGDTEAFF.

This clonotype has only a few counts. In DNA form, the CDR3 reads TGTGCCAGCAGTCGACCCAACAGGGGCGACTATGGCTACACCTTC. This sequence encodes CASSRPNRGDYGYTF. This chain links TRBV12-3 or TRBV12-4 with TRBJ1-2, with 7 bases aligning to TRBD1. CDR3 length: 15 residues. The junction had 9 bases not matched to a gene; V was cut back by 5 bases and J by 3 bases.

This clonotype has just a few counts. The V gene is TRBV5-1, the J gene TRBJ2-4, with 7 positions matching TRBD1. Germline CDR1 is SGHRS and CDR2 is YFSETQ. The CDR3 is 18 residues long. V shed 3 bases and J 3 bases; nucleotides not matched to a gene: 15. CDR3 nucleotide sequence: TGCGCCAGCAGCTCTGGTGGAACAGGGGTGGCGGGCAAAAACATTCAGTACTTC. Its translation is CASSSGGTGVAGKNIQYF.

V and J are TRBV7-2 and TRBJ2-7; 9 nucleotides agree with TRBD2. The V segment lost 5 bases and the J segment 4 bases; nucleotides outside the gene matches: 9. The CDR3 has 15 amino acids. Germline V gene sequence: CDR1 SGHTA, CDR2 FQGNSA. This chain's CDR3 is CASSHASGNGYEQYV. In nucleotides, the CDR3 is TGTGCCAGCAGCCACGCTAGCGGGAATGGTTACGAGCAGTACGTC.

This clonotype was seen more than once but under ten times. The V call is TRBV7-8, the J call TRBJ2-5; D call uncertain. The CDR3 loop spans 14 amino acids. CDR1 and CDR2 (germline): SGHVS, FQNEAQ. Trimming took 5 bases from V and 2 from J, leaving 12 bases between them. CDR3 residues: CASSAGLGQETQYF. The DNA for the CDR3 is TGTGCCAGCAGCGCTGGTTTGGGTCAAGAGACCCAGTACTTC.

This rearrangement joins TRBV27 to TRBJ1-2; the D gene is possibly TRBD1 (5 bases). Trimming took off 8 bases at V and 7 bases at J, with 11 bases between the two ends. Germline assignment: CDR1 MNHEY and CDR2 SMNVEV (reference sequence). This CDR3 comprises 11 residues. CDR3 sequence reads: CASGTGSGYTF. The CDR3 bases are TGTGCCAGCGGAACAGGATCTGGCTACACCTTC.

This clonotype was found a few times. The J gene is TRBJ2-5, the V gene TRBV9; D tentatively reads TRBD1 or TRBD2 (5 bases each). The CDR3 loop spans 14 amino acids. Germline CDR1 reads SGDLS; CDR2 reads YYNGEE. Between the trimmed V and J ends, which lost 9 bases and 3 bases, there was a span of 18 bases. CDR3 nucleotides: TGTGCCAACAACACGGGACCGACCAAAGAGACCCAGTACTTC. Protein sequence: CANNTGPTKETQYF. The full variable domain, with the rest looked up from reference TRBV9 and TRBJ2-5, is DSGVTQTPKHLITATGQRVTLRCSPRSGDLSVYWYQQSLDQGLQFLIQYYNGEERAKGNILERFSAQQFPDLHSELNLSSLELGDSALYFCANNTGPTKETQYFGPGTRLLVL.

The sample holds a few counts of this clonotype. V usage is TRBV7-9 and J usage is TRBJ1-2, with D tentatively TRBD1 (5 bases). The CDR3 is made up of 15 amino acids. Trimming left V 6 bases short and J 2 bases short, with 16 bases between. CDR1 SEHNR and CDR2 FQNEAQ come from the germline V gene (reference sequence). CDR3 sequence (DNA): TGTGCCAGCAGTTTAAGTGGGGCCGCAAACTATGGCTACACCTTC. This translates into CASSLSGAANYGYTF.

This clonotype occurred a few times. The CDR3 is CASSQDLVGRAYGYTF. The CDR3 DNA sequence: TGTGCCAGCAGCCAAGATCTTGTGGGGCGGGCCTATGGCTACACCTTC. The genes are TRBV3-1 and TRBJ1-2, with D possibly being TRBD1 (5 bases). Germline CDR1 LGHDT, CDR2 YNNKEL (reference sequence). V lost 0 bases, J lost 4 bases, and 15 bases lay in between. The CDR3 covers 16 residues.